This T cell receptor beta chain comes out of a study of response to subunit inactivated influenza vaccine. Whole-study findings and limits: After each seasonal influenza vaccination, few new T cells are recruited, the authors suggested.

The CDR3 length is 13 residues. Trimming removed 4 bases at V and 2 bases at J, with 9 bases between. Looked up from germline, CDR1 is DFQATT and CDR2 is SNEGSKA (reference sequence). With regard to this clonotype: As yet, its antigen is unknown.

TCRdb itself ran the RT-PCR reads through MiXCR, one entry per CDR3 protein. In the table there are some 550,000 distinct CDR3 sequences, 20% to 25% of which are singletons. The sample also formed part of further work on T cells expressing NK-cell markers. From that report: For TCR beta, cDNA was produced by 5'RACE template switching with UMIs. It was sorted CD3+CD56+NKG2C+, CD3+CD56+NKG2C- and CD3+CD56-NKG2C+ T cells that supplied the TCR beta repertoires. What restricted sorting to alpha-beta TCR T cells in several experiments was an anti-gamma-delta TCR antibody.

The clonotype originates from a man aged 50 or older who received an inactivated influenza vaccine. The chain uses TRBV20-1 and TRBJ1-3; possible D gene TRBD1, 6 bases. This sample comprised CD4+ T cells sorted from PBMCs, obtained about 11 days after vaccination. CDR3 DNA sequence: TGCAGTGCTACACAGGGCCCTGGAAACACCATATATTTT. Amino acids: CSATQGPGNTIYF.